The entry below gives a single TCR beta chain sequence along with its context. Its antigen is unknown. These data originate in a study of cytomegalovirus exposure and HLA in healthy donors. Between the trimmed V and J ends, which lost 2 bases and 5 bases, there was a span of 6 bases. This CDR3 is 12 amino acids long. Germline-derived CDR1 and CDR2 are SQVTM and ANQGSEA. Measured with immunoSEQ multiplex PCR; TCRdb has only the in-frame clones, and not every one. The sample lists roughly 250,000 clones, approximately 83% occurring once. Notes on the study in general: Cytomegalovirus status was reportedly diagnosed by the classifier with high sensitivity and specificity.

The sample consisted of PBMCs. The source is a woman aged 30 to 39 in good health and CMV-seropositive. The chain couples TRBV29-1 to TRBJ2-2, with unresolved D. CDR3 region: CSVETVTGELFF. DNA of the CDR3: TGCAGCGTTGAAACGGTTACCGGGGAGCTGTTTTTT.